Listed here are 7 T cell receptor beta chains from one sample, sequenced in a study of T cells in Graves' hyperthyroidism and ophthalmopathy. Amplified TCR beta CDR3 regions derived from RNA transcripts. Using the HTBI primer set, a first-round RT-PCR was run on the TCR CDR3. MiXCR was run by TCRdb on the multiplex PCR reads, yielding one entry per CDR3 protein. The sample contains about 640,000 distinct CDR3 sequences, approximately 15% of which appear only once. Sequenced: blood. All receptors come from a woman between 45 and 60 years old with Graves' ophthalmopathy.

This clonotype was picked up a small number of times. V usage is TRBV6-1 and J usage is TRBJ2-6; D gene unclear. In germline, CDR1 is MNHNS, CDR2 SASEGT. Trimming pared 0 bases from V and 1 base from J, leaving 10 bases between. This CDR3 is built from 17 residues. Here the CDR3 DNA reads TGTGCCAGCAGTGAAGCGCTTTTCCCGTCTGGGGCCAACGTCCTGACTTTC. This gives the protein CASSEALFPSGANVLTF.

Many counts were recorded for this clonotype. V gene TRBV5-1 combines with J gene TRBJ2-1; D is perhaps TRBD2 (6 bases). CDR3 length equals 15 residues. V was cut by 3 bases and J by 2 bases, with 12 bases left in between. CDR1 is SGHRS, CDR2 YFSETQ, per germline. The CDR3 spells CASSSGLTAYNEQFF. CDR3 DNA sequence: TGCGCCAGCAGCTCGGGACTTACCGCCTACAATGAGCAGTTCTTC.

This clonotype was counted between two and nine times. The CDR3, as DNA: TGTGCCAGCAGCCTCTGGGGTCGGGCTAGCAGCTTCACCGGGGAGCTGTTTTTT. It is translated as CASSLWGRASSFTGELFF. The rearrangement joins TRBV7-9 to TRBJ2-2; D perhaps matches TRBD2 (5 bases). The CDR3 covers 18 residues. The germline V and J ends were trimmed by 5 bases and 4 bases, with 23 bases remaining between them. Germline V gives CDR1 SEHNR, CDR2 FQNEAQ (reference sequence).

This clonotype was found a few times. The chain employs TRBV6-1 and TRBJ1-6; TRBD1 is a possible D gene (5 bases). Germline V gene sequence: CDR1 MNHNS, CDR2 SASEGT. CDR3 size: 11 residues. Trimming took 6 bases from V and 14 from J, leaving 11 bases between them. CDR3 amino acids: CASRGPSTLHF. The CDR3 bases are TGTGCCAGCAGGGGACCTTCGACCCTCCACTTT.

There are a few counts of this clonotype. The V gene is TRBV6-1, the J gene TRBJ2-7; TRBD1 agrees at 7 bases. This CDR3 has 14 amino acids. The germline gives CDR1 MNHNS, CDR2 SASEGT. J lost 2 bases, V lost 10 bases, and 11 bases had no gene match. Here the CDR3 DNA reads TGTGCCACCACCCCCGGACAGGTGCCCTACGAGCAGTACTTC. It codes for CATTPGQVPYEQYF.

This clonotype showed up many times. Here the CDR3 DNA reads TGTGCCACCCCGTATAGCGGGAGGACCTACGAGCAGTACTTC. This encodes CATPYSGRTYEQYF. The chain has TRBV6-1 and TRBJ2-7; 10 bases map to TRBD2. Germline trimming cut 10 bases from V and 2 bases from J; bases unmatched to any gene: 8. The CDR3 is 14 residues long. CDR1 is MNHNS, CDR2 SASEGT, per germline.

The chain combines TRBV5-1 with TRBJ2-1; D unclear. CDR1 and CDR2 from the germline V gene are SGHRS and YFSETQ. This CDR3 region has 11 residues. V was pared by 2 bases and J by 10 bases, with 7 bases between. The CDR3 DNA follows: TGCGCCAGCAGCTTTGCTCAAGAGCAGTTCTTC. It codes for CASSFAQEQFF.